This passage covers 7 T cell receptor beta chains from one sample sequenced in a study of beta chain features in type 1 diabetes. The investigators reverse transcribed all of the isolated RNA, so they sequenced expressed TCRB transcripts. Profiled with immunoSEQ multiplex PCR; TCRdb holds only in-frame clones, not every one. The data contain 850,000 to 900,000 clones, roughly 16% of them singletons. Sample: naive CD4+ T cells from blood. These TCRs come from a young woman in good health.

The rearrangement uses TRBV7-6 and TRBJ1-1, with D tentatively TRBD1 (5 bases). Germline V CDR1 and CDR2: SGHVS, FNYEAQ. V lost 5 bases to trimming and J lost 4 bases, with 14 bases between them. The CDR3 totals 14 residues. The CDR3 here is CASSPGRYSTEAFF. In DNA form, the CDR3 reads TGTGCCAGCAGCCCAGGGAGGTACTCCACTGAAGCTTTCTTT.

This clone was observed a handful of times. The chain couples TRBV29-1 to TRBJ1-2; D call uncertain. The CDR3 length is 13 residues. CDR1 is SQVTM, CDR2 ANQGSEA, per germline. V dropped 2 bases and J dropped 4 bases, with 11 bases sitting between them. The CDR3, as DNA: TGCAGCGTTGAATCGGGGTCGGCCTATGGCTACACCTTC. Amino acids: CSVESGSAYGYTF.

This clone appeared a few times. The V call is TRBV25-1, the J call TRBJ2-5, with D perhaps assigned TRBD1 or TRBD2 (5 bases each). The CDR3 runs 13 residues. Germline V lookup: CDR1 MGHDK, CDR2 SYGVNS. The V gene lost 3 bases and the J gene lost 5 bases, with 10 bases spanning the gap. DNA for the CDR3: TGTGCCAGCAGTGATGGGACGGTGGAGACCCAGTACTTC. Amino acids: CASSDGTVETQYF.

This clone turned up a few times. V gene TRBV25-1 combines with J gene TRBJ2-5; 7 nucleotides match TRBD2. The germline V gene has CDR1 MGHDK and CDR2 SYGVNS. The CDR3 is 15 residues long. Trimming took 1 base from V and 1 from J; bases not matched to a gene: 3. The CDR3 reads CASSESTGGQETQYF. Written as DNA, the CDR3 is TGTGCCAGCAGTGAATCCACGGGGGGCCAAGAGACCCAGTACTTC.

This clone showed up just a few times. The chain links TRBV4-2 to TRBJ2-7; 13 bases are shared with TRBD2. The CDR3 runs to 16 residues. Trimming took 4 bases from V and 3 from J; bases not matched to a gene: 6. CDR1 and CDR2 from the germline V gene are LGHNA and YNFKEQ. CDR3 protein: CASSPRTSGSLYEQYF. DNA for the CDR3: TGTGCCAGCAGCCCCAGGACTAGCGGGAGTCTCTACGAGCAGTACTTC.

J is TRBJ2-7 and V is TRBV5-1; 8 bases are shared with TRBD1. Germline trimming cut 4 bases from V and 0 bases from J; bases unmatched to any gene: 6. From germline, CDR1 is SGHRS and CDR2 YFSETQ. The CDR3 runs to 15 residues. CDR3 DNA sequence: TGCGCCAGCAGCCTAGGGACAGGCGGCTCCTACGAGCAGTACTTC. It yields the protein CASSLGTGGSYEQYF.

The CDR3 is CATSRESKGDTQYF. CDR3 DNA: TGTGCCACCAGCAGAGAATCAAAGGGAGATACGCAGTATTTT. This chain joins TRBV15 and TRBJ2-3; D call uncertain. The CDR3 consists of 14 residues. The V and J ends lost 0 bases and 5 bases respectively, with 9 bases between them. Germline-derived CDR1 and CDR2 are LNHNV and YYDKDF (reference sequence).